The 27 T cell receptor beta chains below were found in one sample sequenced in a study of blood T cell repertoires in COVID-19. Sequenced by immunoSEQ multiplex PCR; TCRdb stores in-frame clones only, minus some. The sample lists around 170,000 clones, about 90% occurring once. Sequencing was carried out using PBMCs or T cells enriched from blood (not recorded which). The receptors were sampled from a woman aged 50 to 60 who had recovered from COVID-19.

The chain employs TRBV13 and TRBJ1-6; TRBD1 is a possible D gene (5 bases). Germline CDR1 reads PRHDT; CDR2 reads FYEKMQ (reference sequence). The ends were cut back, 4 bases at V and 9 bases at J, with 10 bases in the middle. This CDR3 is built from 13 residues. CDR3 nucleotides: TGTGCCAGCAGCTCCGGGACTTCTTCACCCCTCCACTTT. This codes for CASSSGTSSPLHF.

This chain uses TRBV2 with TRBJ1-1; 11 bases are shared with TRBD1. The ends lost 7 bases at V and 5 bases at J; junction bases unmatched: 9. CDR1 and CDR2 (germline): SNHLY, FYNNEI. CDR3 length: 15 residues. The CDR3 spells CASTLEGQGGTEAFF. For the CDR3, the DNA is TGTGCCAGCACCTTGGAGGGACAGGGGGGAACTGAAGCTTTCTTT.

Written as DNA, the CDR3 is TGTGCCAGCAGCGTAGGGAGGCTTTTCACAGGGGGTTTTGAGACCCAGTACTTC. Protein: CASSVGRLFTGGFETQYF. The chain employs TRBV9 and TRBJ2-5; 8 nucleotides match TRBD1. The CDR3 is 18 residues long. Per germline, CDR1 SGDLS and CDR2 YYNGEE. Trimming took 0 bases from V and 5 from J; bases not matched to a gene: 15.

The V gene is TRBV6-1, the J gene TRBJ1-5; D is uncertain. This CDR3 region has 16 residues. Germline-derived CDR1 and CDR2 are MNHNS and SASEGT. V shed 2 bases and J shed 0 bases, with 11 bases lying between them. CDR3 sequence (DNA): TGTGCCAGCAGTGAACGTGTCAGATCTAGCAATCAGCCCCAGCATTTT. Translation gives CASSERVRSSNQPQHF.

CDR3 in DNA: TGCGCCAGCAGCCCCCGTCCTAGCGGGAGCGGTGGCGGGGAGCTGTTTTTT. Residues: CASSPRPSGSGGGELFF. The chain combines TRBV5-1 with TRBJ2-2, with 10 positions matching TRBD2. This CDR3 spans 17 amino acids. Germline CDR1 is SGHRS and CDR2 is YFSETQ. Trimming at V came to 4 bases and at J to 7 bases, leaving 13 bases not matched to a gene. Filled out from reference TRBV5-1 and TRBJ2-2, the complete variable domain reads KAGVTQTPRYLIKTRGQQVTLSCSPISGHRSVSWYQQTPGQGLQFLFEYFSETQRNKGNFPGRFSGRQFSNSRSEMNVSTLELGDSALYLCASSPRPSGSGGGELFFGEGSRLTVL.

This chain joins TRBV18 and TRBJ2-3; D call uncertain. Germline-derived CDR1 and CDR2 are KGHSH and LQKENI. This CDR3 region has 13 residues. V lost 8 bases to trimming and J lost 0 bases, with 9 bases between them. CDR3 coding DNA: TGTGCCAGCACCTCGAGCAGCACAGATACGCAGTATTTT. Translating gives CASTSSSTDTQYF.

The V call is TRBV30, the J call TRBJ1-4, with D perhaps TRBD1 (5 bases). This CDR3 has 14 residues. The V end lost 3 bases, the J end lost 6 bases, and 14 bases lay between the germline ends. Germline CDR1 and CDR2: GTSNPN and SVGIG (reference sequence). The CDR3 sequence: CAWRSGGFDEKLFF. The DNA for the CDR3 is TGTGCCTGGAGAAGCGGGGGGTTCGATGAAAAACTGTTTTTT.

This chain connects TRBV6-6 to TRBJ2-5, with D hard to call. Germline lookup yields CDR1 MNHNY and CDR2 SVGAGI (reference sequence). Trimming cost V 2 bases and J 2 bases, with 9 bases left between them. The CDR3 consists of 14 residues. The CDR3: CASSYETVQETQYF. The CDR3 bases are TGTGCCAGCAGTTACGAAACGGTACAAGAGACCCAGTACTTC.

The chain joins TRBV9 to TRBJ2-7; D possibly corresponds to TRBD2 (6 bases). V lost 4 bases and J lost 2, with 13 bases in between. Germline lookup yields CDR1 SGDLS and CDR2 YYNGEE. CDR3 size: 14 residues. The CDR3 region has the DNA TGTGCCAGCAGCCCCAGGGACTTACCCTACGAGCAGTACTTC. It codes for CASSPRDLPYEQYF.

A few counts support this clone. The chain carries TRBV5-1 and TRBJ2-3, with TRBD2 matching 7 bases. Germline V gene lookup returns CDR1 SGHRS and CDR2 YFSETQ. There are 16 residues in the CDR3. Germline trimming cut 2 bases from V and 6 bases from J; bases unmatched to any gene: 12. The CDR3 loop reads CASSFEPAGTSDTQYF. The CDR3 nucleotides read TGCGCCAGCAGCTTTGAGCCAGCGGGAACGTCTGATACGCAGTATTTT.

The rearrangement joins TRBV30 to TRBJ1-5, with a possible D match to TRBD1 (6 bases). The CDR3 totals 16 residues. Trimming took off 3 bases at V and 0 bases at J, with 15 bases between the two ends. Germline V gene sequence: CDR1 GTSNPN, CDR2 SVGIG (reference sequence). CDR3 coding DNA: TGTGCCTGGAGCCGGATACGAGGGGGTAGCAATCAGCCCCAGCATTTT. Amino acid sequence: CAWSRIRGGSNQPQHF.

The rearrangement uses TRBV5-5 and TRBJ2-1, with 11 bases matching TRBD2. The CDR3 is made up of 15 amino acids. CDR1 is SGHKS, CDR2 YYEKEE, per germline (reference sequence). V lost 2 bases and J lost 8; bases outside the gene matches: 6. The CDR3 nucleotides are TGTGCCAGCAGCTTAACTAGCGGGAGTCGTTATGAGCAGTTCTTC. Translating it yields CASSLTSGSRYEQFF.

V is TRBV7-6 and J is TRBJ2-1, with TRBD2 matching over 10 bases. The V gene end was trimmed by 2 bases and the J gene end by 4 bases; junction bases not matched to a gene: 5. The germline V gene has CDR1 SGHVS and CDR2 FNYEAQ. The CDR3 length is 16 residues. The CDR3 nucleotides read TGTGCCAGCAGCTTATATATAGCGGGAGGTTACAATGAGCAGTTCTTC. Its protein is CASSLYIAGGYNEQFF.

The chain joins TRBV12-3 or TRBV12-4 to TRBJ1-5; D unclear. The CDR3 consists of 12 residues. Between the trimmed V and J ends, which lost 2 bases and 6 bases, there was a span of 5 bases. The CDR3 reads CASSLWLQPQHF. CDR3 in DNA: TGTGCCAGCAGTTTATGGCTTCAGCCCCAGCATTTT.

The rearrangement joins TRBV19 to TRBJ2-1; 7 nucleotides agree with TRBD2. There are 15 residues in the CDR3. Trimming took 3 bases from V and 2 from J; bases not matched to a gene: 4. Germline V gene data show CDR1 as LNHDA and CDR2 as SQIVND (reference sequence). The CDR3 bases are TGTGCCAGTAGTATGGGGGGGGGTACCTACAATGAGCAGTTCTTC. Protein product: CASSMGGGTYNEQFF.

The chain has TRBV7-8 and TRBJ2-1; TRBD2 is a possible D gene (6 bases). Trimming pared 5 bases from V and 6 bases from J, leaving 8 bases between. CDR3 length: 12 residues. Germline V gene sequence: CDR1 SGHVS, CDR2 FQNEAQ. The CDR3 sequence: CASSPGGNEQFF. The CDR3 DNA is TGTGCCAGCAGCCCCGGGGGCAATGAGCAGTTCTTC. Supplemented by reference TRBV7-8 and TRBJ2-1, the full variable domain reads GAGVSQSPRYKVAKRGQDVALRCDPISGHVSLFWYQQALGQGPEFLTYFQNEAQLDKSGLPSDRFFAERPEGSVSTLKIQRTQQEDSAVYLCASSPGGNEQFFGPGTRLTVL.

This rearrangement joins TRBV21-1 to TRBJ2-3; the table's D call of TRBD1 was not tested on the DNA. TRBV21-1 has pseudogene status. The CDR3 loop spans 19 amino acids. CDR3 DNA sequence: TGTGCCAGCAGCAAAGAGGGTTGTCCAGGGGGCATAGACACAGATACGCAGTATTTT. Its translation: CASSKEGCPGGIDTDTQYF.

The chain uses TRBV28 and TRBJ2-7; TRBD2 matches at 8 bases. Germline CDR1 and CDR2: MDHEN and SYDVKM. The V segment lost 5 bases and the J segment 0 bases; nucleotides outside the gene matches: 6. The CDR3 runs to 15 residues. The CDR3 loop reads CASSRAGGTSYEQYF. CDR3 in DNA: TGTGCCAGCAGTCGCGCGGGAGGTACCTCCTACGAGCAGTACTTC. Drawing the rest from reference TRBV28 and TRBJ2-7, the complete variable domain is DVKVTQSSRYLVKRTGEKVFLECVQDMDHENMFWYRQDPGLGLRLIYFSYDVKMKEKGDIPEGYSVSREKKERFSLILESASTNQTSMYLCASSRAGGTSYEQYFGPGTRLTVT.

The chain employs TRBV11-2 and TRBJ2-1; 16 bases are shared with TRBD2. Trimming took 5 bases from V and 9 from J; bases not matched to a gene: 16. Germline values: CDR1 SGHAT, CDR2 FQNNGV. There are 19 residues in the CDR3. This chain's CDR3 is CASSPGGLAGGVVVSEQFF. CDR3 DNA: TGTGCCAGCAGCCCTGGGGGACTAGCGGGAGGGGTAGTCGTGAGTGAGCAGTTCTTC.

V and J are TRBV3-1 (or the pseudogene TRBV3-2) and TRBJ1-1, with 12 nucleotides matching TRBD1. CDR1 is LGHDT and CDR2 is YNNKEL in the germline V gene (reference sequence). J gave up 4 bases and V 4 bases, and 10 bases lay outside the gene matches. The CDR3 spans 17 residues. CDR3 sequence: CASSLYPGTGGVTEAFF. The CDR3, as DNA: TGTGCCAGCAGCCTATATCCAGGGACAGGGGGCGTCACTGAAGCTTTCTTT.

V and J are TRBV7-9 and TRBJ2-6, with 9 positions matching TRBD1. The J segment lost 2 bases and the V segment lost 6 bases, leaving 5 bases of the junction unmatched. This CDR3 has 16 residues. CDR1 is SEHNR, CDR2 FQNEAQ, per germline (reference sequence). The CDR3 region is CASSRTGVAGANVLTF. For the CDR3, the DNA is TGTGCCAGCAGTCGGACAGGGGTGGCTGGGGCCAACGTCCTGACTTTC.

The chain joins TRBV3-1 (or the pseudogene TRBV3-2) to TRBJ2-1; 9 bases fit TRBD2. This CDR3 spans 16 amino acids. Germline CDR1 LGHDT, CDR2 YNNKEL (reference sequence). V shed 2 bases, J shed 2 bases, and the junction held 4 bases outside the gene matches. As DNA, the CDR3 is TGTGCCAGCAGCCAAACATTAGCGGGAGCCTACAATGAGCAGTTCTTC. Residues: CASSQTLAGAYNEQFF.

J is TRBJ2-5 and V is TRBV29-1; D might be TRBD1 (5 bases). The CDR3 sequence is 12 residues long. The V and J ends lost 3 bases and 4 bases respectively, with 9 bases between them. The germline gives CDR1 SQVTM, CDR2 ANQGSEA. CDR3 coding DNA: TGCAGCGTTGATAGCCAGGGAGAGACCCAGTACTTC. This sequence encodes CSVDSQGETQYF.

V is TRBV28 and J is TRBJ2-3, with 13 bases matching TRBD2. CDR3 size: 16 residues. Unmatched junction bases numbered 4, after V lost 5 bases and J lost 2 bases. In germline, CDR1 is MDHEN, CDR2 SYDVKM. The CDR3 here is CASSRTSGRVTDTQYF. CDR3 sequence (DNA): TGTGCCAGCAGTCGGACTAGCGGGAGAGTCACAGATACGCAGTATTTT.

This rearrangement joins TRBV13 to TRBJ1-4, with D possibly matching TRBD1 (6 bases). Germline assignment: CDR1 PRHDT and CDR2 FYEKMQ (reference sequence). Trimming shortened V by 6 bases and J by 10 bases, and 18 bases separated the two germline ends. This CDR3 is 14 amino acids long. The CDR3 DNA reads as TGTGCCAGCAGTCATCAAGCAGGGGTGGGAAAACTGTTTTTT. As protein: CASSHQAGVGKLFF.

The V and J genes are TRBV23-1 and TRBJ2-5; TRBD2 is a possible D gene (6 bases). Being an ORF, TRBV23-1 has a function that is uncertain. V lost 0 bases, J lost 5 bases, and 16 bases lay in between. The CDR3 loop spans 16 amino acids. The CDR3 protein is CASSQSEEGITETQYF. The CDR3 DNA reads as TGCGCCAGCAGTCAATCGGAGGAGGGTATTACGGAGACCCAGTACTTC.

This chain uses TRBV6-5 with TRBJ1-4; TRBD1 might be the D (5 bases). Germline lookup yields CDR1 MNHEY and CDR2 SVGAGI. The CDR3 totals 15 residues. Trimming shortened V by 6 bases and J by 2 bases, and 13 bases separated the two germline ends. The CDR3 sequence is CASSGGFTTNEKLFF. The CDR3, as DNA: TGTGCCAGCAGCGGGGGGTTTACGACTAATGAAAAACTGTTTTTT.